These 6 T cell receptor beta chains came from one sample sequenced in a study of T cells in Graves' hyperthyroidism and ophthalmopathy. RNA transcripts gave rise to amplified TCR beta CDR3 regions. TCR CDR3 regions were first amplified by RT-PCR with HTBI primers. TCRdb reprocessed the multiplex PCR reads with MiXCR, giving one entry per CDR3 protein. The sample has 620,000 or so distinct CDR3 sequences, around 13% seen once. Sequences were obtained from blood. The source is a woman aged 45-59 years with Graves' ophthalmopathy.

This rearrangement joins TRBV5-5 to TRBJ1-3, with D possibly TRBD1 on 5 matching bases. Germline lookup yields CDR1 SGHKS and CDR2 YYEKEE (reference sequence). The CDR3 loop spans 16 amino acids. V was trimmed by 1 base and J by 2 bases, leaving 13 bases between them. CDR3 coding DNA: TGTGCCAGCAGCTTGATGGGGGGATCTGCTGGAAACACCATATATTTT. Translating it yields CASSLMGGSAGNTIYF.

Regarding this clonotype: The junction departs from germline at one end; a sequencing error may be responsible. The rearrangement uses TRBV3-1 and TRBJ1-1; 7 bases are a match to TRBD1. The CDR3 is 21 amino acids. Germline loops: CDR1 LGHDT, CDR2 YNNKEL (reference sequence). In DNA form, the CDR3 reads TGTGCCAGCAGCCAATTCAGGCGAGTCAGGGGGAGCCAAAAAATGAACACTGAAGCTCTCTTT. It is translated as CASSQFRRVRGSQKMNTEALF.

This clonotype was counted at least ten times. The chain combines TRBV13 with TRBJ2-7; no firm D call. The germline CDR1 and CDR2 sequences are PRHDT and FYEKMQ (reference sequence). This CDR3 spans 13 amino acids. With 5 bases removed from V and 3 bases from J, the gap between germline ends came to 11 bases. The CDR3 spells CASSPNKGYEQYF. The CDR3 DNA follows: TGTGCCAGCAGCCCCAACAAAGGCTACGAGCAGTACTTC. The full variable domain, rest sourced from reference TRBV13 and TRBJ2-7, is AAGVIQSPRHLIKEKRETATLKCYPIPRHDTVYWYQQGPGQDPQFLISFYEKMQSDKGSIPDRFSAQQFSDYHSELNMSSLELGDSALYFCASSPNKGYEQYFGPGTRLTVT.

The genes are TRBV6-9 and TRBJ2-1, with a tentative D call TRBD2 (6 bases). This CDR3 comprises 18 residues. CDR1 MNHGY and CDR2 SVAAGI come from the germline V gene. Trimming shortened V by 2 bases and J by 5 bases, and 22 bases separated the two germline ends. Here the CDR3 reads CASSYGGLRKFRNNEQFF. The DNA for the CDR3 is TGTGCCAGCAGTTATGGGGGACTGAGAAAATTTAGGAACAATGAGCAGTTCTTC.

This clonotype was seen only a few times. The chain recombines TRBV6-1 with TRBJ1-5; D is undetermined. This CDR3 spans 15 amino acids. CDR1 and CDR2 (germline): MNHNS, SASEGT. The ends were cut back, 4 bases at V and 1 base at J, with 11 bases in the middle. The CDR3 here is CASSVAETSNQPQHF. The CDR3 region has the DNA TGTGCCAGCAGTGTTGCGGAGACCAGCAATCAGCCCCAGCATTTT.

The J gene is TRBJ2-7, the V gene TRBV7-6; 8 nucleotides line up with TRBD1. V was clipped by 5 bases and J by 4 bases; unmatched bases: 10. The CDR3 length is 15 residues. Germline V gene sequence: CDR1 SGHVS, CDR2 FNYEAQ. This CDR3 reads CASSRGQGSMYEQYF. CDR3 nucleotides: TGTGCCAGCAGCCGCGGACAGGGATCTATGTACGAGCAGTACTTC.